These 3 T cell receptor beta chains were all obtained from the same sample, sequenced in a study of T-cell memory formation after mild COVID-19. TCRdb re-called the 5' RACE reads with MiXCR, one entry per CDR3 protein. The sample records about 610,000 distinct CDR3 sequences, roughly a sixth being singletons. Sequenced: PBMCs or a T cell subset sorted from them (not recorded which). All receptors derive from an adult woman who had mild COVID-19 (a few samples of this study predate the infection). Cell type and time point are not known.

This clonotype has more than one count but fewer than ten. The chain links TRBV5-1 to TRBJ1-1; 7 bases fit TRBD1. Germline lookup yields CDR1 SGHRS and CDR2 YFSETQ. The V segment lost 4 bases and the J segment 0 bases; nucleotides outside the gene matches: 12. CDR3 length: 17 amino acids. The CDR3 here is CASSPGQSYAMNTEAFF. DNA of the CDR3: TGCGCCAGCAGCCCGGGACAGTCATACGCCATGAACACTGAAGCTTTCTTT.

This clonotype was seen a handful of times. This chain uses TRBV12-3 or TRBV12-4 with TRBJ2-7; D uncertain. V lost 5 bases to trimming and J lost 5 bases, with 7 bases between them. CDR3 size: 11 residues. The CDR3 DNA follows: TGTGCCAGCAGTATATCCAACGAGCAGTACTTC. Its translation is CASSISNEQYF.

This clonotype was picked up a small number of times. V usage is TRBV10-3 and J usage is TRBJ2-1; TRBD2 might be the D (6 bases). The germline CDR1 and CDR2 sequences are ENHRY and SYGVKD. This CDR3 contains 15 residues. V was clipped by 4 bases and J by 4 bases, with 14 bases between them. For the CDR3, the DNA is TGTGCCATCAGTGCGGGACTTACGACTTACAATGAGCAGTTCTTC. It yields the protein CAISAGLTTYNEQFF.